This entry describes one T cell receptor (beta chain). Its matching antigen is unknown. Germline V gene data show CDR1 as SEHNR and CDR2 as FQNEAQ (reference sequence). This CDR3 contains 13 residues. Unmatched junction bases numbered 4, after V lost 3 bases and J lost 6 bases. This entry is derived from a study of CD8+ T cells in alopecia areata. Findings and limits, study-wide: Affected scalp, especially in alopecia totalis/universalis, had a higher clonality than normal scalp did. Mice gave a clearer picture of TCR sharing than patients did, possibly for HLA-related reasons.

After isolation, RNA underwent reverse transcription to generate cDNA as the sequencing template. This table comes from immunoSEQ multiplex PCR, and its TCRdb copy is limited to in-frame clones, with some not included. The profile shows 100,000 to 130,000 clones, roughly 55% of them singletons. V is TRBV7-9 and J is TRBJ1-2, with TRBD1 matching over 7 bases. Sample: NKG2D-low CD8+ T cells sorted from blood. The sequence was collected from a human donor with alopecia areata. CDR3 amino acids: CASSFSGTDGYTF. The CDR3 nucleotides read TGTGCCAGCAGCTTTAGCGGGACAGATGGCTACACCTTC.